This TCR beta chain appears in the sequencing data of a study of cytomegalovirus exposure and HLA in healthy donors. This clone was seen a single time. Its antigen is unidentified. Findings and caveats of the study: CMV antigen specificity was confirmed in vitro for a few CMV-associated chains.

This CDR3 region has 16 residues. Per germline, CDR1 GTSNPN and CDR2 SVGIG (reference sequence). Trimming took 3 bases from V and 0 from J; bases not matched to a gene: 5. The table came from immunoSEQ multiplex PCR; TCRdb's copy has only in-frame clones and leaves some out. The repertoire holds roughly 56,000 clones, roughly 90% seen once, with about 2.2% in the top ten. Specimen: PBMCs. The chain recombines TRBV30 with TRBJ2-1, with TRBD2 identical over 10 bases. The receptor was derived from a woman in her 30s in good health and CMV-seronegative. This CDR3 reads CAWRASGSISYNEQFF. The DNA of the CDR3 is TGTGCCTGGAGGGCTAGCGGGAGTATCTCCTACAATGAGCAGTTCTTC.